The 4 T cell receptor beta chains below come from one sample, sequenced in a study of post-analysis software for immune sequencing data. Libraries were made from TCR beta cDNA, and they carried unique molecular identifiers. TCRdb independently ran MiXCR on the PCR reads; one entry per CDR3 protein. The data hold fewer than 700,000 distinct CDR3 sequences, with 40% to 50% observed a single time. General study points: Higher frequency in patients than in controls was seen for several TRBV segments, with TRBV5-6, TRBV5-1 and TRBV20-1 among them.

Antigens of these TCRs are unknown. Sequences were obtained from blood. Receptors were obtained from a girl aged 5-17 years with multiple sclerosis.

In nucleotides, the CDR3 is TGCAGTGCTAGAGACTGGGGTGGGACAGATACGCAGTATTTT. Its translation: CSARDWGGTDTQYF. The chain employs TRBV20-1 and TRBJ2-3, with D unclear. Trimming took off 0 bases at V and 3 bases at J, with 10 bases between the two ends. The germline CDR1 and CDR2 sequences are DFQATT and SNEGSKA (reference sequence). The CDR3 loop spans 14 amino acids.

The CDR3 reads CSVEVGQGISGNTIYF. CDR3 DNA sequence: TGCAGCGTTGAGGTGGGACAGGGAATCTCTGGAAACACCATATATTTT. The rearrangement links TRBV29-1 to TRBJ1-3; 9 bases agree with TRBD1. J lost 0 bases, V lost 3 bases, and 6 bases had no gene match. This CDR3 region has 16 residues. Germline-derived CDR1 and CDR2 are SQVTM and ANQGSEA.

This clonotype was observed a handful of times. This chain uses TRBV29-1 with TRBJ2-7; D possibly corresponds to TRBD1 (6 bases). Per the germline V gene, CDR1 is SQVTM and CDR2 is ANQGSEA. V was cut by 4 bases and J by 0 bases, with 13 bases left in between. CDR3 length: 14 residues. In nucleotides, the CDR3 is TGCAGCGTTGCCCCCGGACAGACCTCCTACGAGCAGTACTTC. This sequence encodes CSVAPGQTSYEQYF.

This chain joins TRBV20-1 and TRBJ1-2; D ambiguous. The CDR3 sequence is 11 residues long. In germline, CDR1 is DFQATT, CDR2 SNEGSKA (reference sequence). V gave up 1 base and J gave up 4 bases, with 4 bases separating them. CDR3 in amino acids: CSARGSYGYTF. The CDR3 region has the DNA TGCAGTGCTAGAGGGAGCTATGGCTACACCTTC.